The present TCR beta chain was sequenced within a study of cytomegalovirus exposure and HLA in healthy donors. Study details: Genotyping showed around four fifths of fewer than 500 donors falling in the Caucasian-associated ancestry cluster. The study's findings and limits: What a later analysis reportedly showed was that an Asian-associated ancestry cluster had fewer N-insertions than the roughly 670-donor mean.

Turning to this clone: Antigen specificity is unknown.

PCR amplification relied on 60 Vbeta primers (plus 13 Jbeta primers). Profiled with immunoSEQ multiplex PCR; TCRdb holds only in-frame clones, not every one. Reported are 150,000 to 200,000 clones; the ten largest clones contain under 2.5%. The TCR sequence derives from a man aged 30 to 45 in good health and CMV-seronegative. Sequenced material: PBMCs.

The CDR3 loop reads CASSPDLGQSYGYTF. For the CDR3, the DNA is TGTGCCAGCTCACCAGACCTAGGACAGTCCTATGGCTACACCTTC. This chain links TRBV18 with TRBJ1-2; possibly TRBD1 for D (6 bases). Per the germline V gene, CDR1 is KGHSH and CDR2 is LQKENI. Trimming took off 2 bases at V and 4 bases at J, with 14 bases between the two ends. The CDR3 extends over 15 amino acids.